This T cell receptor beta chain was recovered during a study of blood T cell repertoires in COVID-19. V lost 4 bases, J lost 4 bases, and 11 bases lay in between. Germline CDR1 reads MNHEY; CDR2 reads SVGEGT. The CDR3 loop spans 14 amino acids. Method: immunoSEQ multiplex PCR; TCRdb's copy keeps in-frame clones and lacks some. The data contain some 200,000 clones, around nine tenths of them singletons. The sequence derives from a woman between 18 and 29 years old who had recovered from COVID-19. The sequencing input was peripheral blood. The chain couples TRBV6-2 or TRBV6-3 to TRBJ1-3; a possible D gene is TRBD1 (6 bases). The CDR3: CASSSGGYGNTIYF. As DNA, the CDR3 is TGTGCCAGCAGTTCTGGGGGCTACGGAAACACCATATATTTT.